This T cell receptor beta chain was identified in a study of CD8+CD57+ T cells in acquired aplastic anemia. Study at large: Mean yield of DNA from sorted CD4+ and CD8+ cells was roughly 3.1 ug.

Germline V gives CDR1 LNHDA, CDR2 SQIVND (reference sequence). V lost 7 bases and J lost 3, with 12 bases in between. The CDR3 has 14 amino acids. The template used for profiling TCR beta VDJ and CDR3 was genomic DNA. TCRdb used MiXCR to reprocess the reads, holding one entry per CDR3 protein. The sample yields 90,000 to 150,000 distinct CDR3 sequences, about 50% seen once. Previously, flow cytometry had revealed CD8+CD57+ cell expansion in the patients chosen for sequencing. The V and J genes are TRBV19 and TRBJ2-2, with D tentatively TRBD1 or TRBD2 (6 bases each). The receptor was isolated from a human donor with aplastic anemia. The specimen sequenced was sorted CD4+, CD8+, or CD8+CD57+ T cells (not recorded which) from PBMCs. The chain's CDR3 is CASKGGLDTGELFF. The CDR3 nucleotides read TGTGCCAGTAAGGGGGGTTTAGACACCGGGGAGCTGTTTTTT.